This passage covers 2 T cell receptor beta chains from one sample sequenced in a study of low-dose radiotherapy and immunotherapy resistance in tumors. Stated time point: after trial treatment. Treatment reported: LDRT plus nivolumab, ipilimumab, low-dose cyclophosphamide and aspirin (RACIN trial). Covering alpha and beta chains, TRAV- and TRBV-specific primers were used for the first-strand cDNA. A roughly 20-cycle PCR with a constant-region primer and V-primer adapter amplified TCRs. MiXCR, run by TCRdb on the reads, gives a single entry per CDR3 protein. This table holds more than 70,000 distinct CDR3 sequences, around a fifth found once. Sequences were derived from PBMCs, sampled after low-dose radiotherapy plus immunotherapy. Source of these receptors: a female donor with ovarian cancer.

This clonotype has at least ten counts. This chain connects TRBV20-1 to TRBJ1-2; 7 positions agree with TRBD1. There are 16 residues in the CDR3. Germline-derived CDR1 and CDR2 are DFQATT and SNEGSKA (reference sequence). The V segment lost 0 bases and the J segment 7 bases; nucleotides outside the gene matches: 14. In DNA form, the CDR3 reads TGCAGTGCTAGAGATGCGGACAGGTCTAAGGGGACTGGCTACACCTTC. Translating gives CSARDADRSKGTGYTF.

This clonotype showed up many times. This chain joins TRBV20-1 and TRBJ2-7; no reliable D call. Germline CDR1 DFQATT, CDR2 SNEGSKA (reference sequence). Trimming left V 3 bases short and J 10 bases short, with 13 bases between. The CDR3 is 11 amino acids. DNA for the CDR3: TGCAGTGCTAGGGATGGGATTAACCAGTACTTC. This codes for CSARDGINQYF.